This TCR beta chain appears in the sequencing data of a study of T cell responses to AZD1222 COVID-19 vaccine. As for this clone: Its antigen is undetermined.

Study-level results: Across spike, vaccine-associated CD4 TCRs were found, dominant at 160-218 and 743-854.

Assay: immunoSEQ multiplex PCR; the TCRdb copy retains only in-frame clones and omits some. The sample has 120,000 or so clones; approximately 90% are singletons. This CDR3 is 16 amino acids long. CDR1 LNHDA and CDR2 SQIVND come from the germline V gene (reference sequence). Unmatched junction bases numbered 14, after V lost 5 bases and J lost 5 bases. The specimen comprised peripheral blood, sampled 28 days after the second dose of the MenACWY control vaccine. The chain is built from TRBV19 and TRBJ2-5; 7 nucleotides align to TRBD2. The TCR comes from an adult who received the MenACWY meningococcal vaccine as a control. CDR3 DNA: TGTGCCAGTAGTGCCACCGGGACTAAGGTGAGGGAGACCCAGTACTTC. This sequence encodes CASSATGTKVRETQYF.